This is a list of T cell receptor beta chains from one sample in a study of OX40 agonist ivuxolimab in advanced cancers. This table comes from immunoSEQ multiplex PCR, and its TCRdb copy is limited to in-frame clones, with some not included. Seen here are 13,000 to 15,000 clones, 93% observed once, and the top ten hold 20% to 25%. The source material was CD4+ or CD8+ T cells sorted from blood, sampled in a trial of the OX40 agonist ivuxolimab. The receptors stem from an adult with an advanced solid tumor such as melanoma, head and neck, liver or kidney cancer. Both conserved end residues are trimmed from each CDR3. Each record gives: D gene, V gene, CDR3 protein. D genes are given only for firm matches.

TRBD2 TRBV10-3 AISQQTSGVKDTQY
- TRBV28 ASSWGRAGSSYEQY
- TRBV11-2 ASSQSYSLNTEAF
- TRBV6-5 ASSVSLSSYEQY
TRBD1 TRBV5-1 ASSPRQGQETQY
- TRBV15 ATSRPTGNTGELF
- TRBV29-1 SVEDGNEAF
- TRBV28 ASLGRTVAMGQY
- TRBV28 ASSFRDWSRNEQF
- TRBV12-5 ASGPNPSEGFMNTEAF
- TRBV18 ASSPPQVNEQY
- TRBV7-9 ASSSPGAETQY
TRBD2 TRBV11-1 ASSEPTSGRGYEQY
- TRBV11-1 ASGGDSGNTIY
TRBD2 TRBV4-3 ASSQDRLGAGYNEQF
- TRBV6-6 ASSPPGLSSYNEQF
- TRBV27 ASSNGYSYNEQF
- TRBV29-1 SVEGGQVNEKLF
TRBD2 TRBV5-1 ASSLASGGYNEQF
TRBD2 TRBV29-1 SVESWTSGRAEETQY
- TRBV11-1 ASSSRSDSHFYNEQF